This TCR beta chain comes out of a study of lymphopenia after photon versus proton radiotherapy. Regarding the study as a whole: Under photons, naive T cells and diversity fell while effector/memory populations rose.

On this clone itself: Its antigen is currently unknown.

This CDR3 comprises 17 residues. Germline CDR1 SGHDT, CDR2 YYEEEE. J gave up 1 base and V 5 bases, and 9 bases lay outside the gene matches. Produced via immunoSEQ multiplex PCR; TCRdb's table is partial and in-frame only. The data show approximately 65,000 clones, around 86% seen once. The sequencing used peripheral blood, collected from a patient treated with proton-based radiotherapy. The receptor was isolated from a man aged 80 or over with esophageal cancer. The gene calls are TRBV5-6 and TRBJ1-2; 12 nucleotides align to TRBD1. DNA of the CDR3: TGTGCCAGCAGACGCCGGGACAGGGGGCTTGGTAACTATGGCTACACCTTC. It is translated as CASRRRDRGLGNYGYTF.